These 27 T cell receptor beta chains originate from one sample sequenced in a study of T-cell reconstitution after alpha-beta-depleted transplantation in children (dated by TCRdb to about 2016). Library preparation employed PCR. Instrument used: Illumina HiSeq 2500. To normalize quantification of the TCRbeta repertoire, the TCR libraries were built with molecular barcoding that relied on unique molecular identifiers. The raw public data were reprocessed by TCRdb itself: fastp quality trimming at Q25, MiXCR clonotype calling, in-frame beta chains only. Merged by CDR3 protein, the rows form single entries marked with the most common genes and DNA. The sample yields approximately 400,000 distinct CDR3 sequences; around 15% were counted once. The ten largest clones add up to around 28% of the sample. Sample treatment or condition, as interpreted from the label and publication: allogeneic hematopoietic cell transplantation with graft depleted of TCRalphabeta T cells and CD19 B cells.

The sequencing here drew on PBMCs, mostly from graft donor cells, taken 360 days after TCRalphabeta/CD19-depleted stem cell transplant. Every receptor here comes from a boy less than two years old who had a stem cell transplant for Wiskott-Aldrich syndrome, so the T cells may come from the graft donor.

A few counts support this clonotype. The chain couples TRBV12-3 or TRBV12-4 to TRBJ2-5, with D tentatively TRBD1 (6 bases). There are 15 residues in the CDR3. Trimming stripped 3 bases from V and 2 bases from J, with 13 bases between. The CDR3 DNA follows: TGTGCCAGCAGTTTTATGGACAGCCTTCAAGAGACCCAGTACTTC. It is translated as CASSFMDSLQETQYF.

The chain recombines TRBV20-1 with TRBJ2-7; 16 bases map to TRBD2. Germline values: CDR1 DFQATT, CDR2 SNEGSKA (reference sequence). CDR3 length: 18 residues. Trimming at V came to 2 bases and at J to 5 bases, leaving 12 bases not matched to a gene. For the CDR3, the DNA is TGCAGTGCTAGATTTGGGGGGACTAGCGGGAGGGGCGCGGACGAGCAGTACTTC. This codes for CSARFGGTSGRGADEQYF.

The V gene is TRBV11-2, the J gene TRBJ2-1; 12 bases match TRBD2. With 2 bases clipped from V and 9 bases from J, the junction kept 14 bases outside the gene matches. Germline V lookup: CDR1 SGHAT, CDR2 FQNNGV. This CDR3 has 18 amino acids. CDR3 protein: CASSLYKLAGGRPIEQFF. For the CDR3, the DNA is TGTGCCAGCAGCTTATACAAACTAGCGGGGGGCCGGCCCATTGAGCAGTTCTTC.

The table lists this clonotype with many counts. The rearrangement uses TRBV29-1 and TRBJ2-1, with 14 bases matching TRBD2. The CDR3 length is 17 residues. Germline V gene lookup returns CDR1 SQVTM and CDR2 ANQGSEA. V shed 5 bases, J shed 4 bases, and the junction held 10 bases outside the gene matches. The CDR3 region has the DNA TGCAGCGTTTTACCGGGACTAGCGGGAGAAGGGTACAATGAGCAGTTCTTC. The encoded protein is CSVLPGLAGEGYNEQFF.

There are a few counts of this clonotype. The CDR3 here is CASRDLGEVYNEQFF. The CDR3 nucleotides read TGTGCCAGCAGGGACCTAGGCGAGGTATACAATGAGCAGTTCTTC. The chain couples TRBV5-6 to TRBJ2-1; no reliable D call. The CDR3 is 15 amino acids. The ends were cut back, 5 bases at V and 4 bases at J, with 16 bases in the middle. The V gene's germline CDR1 is SGHDT and CDR2 YYEEEE. The full variable domain, in which reference TRBV5-6 and TRBJ2-1 provide the parts outside the CDR3, is DAGVTQSPTHLIKTRGQQVTLRCSPKSGHDTVSWYQQALGQGPQFIFQYYEEEERQRGNFPDRFSGHQFPNYSSELNVNALLLGDSALYLCASRDLGEVYNEQFFGPGTRLTVL.

CDR3 loop: CASSFKTVRHGYTF. The CDR3 DNA reads TGTGCCAGCAGCTTCAAGACAGTTCGACATGGCTACACCTTC. V and J are TRBV7-9 and TRBJ1-2; a possible D gene is TRBD1 (5 bases). Germline loops: CDR1 SEHNR, CDR2 FQNEAQ (reference sequence). The CDR3 has 14 residues. Trimming pared 3 bases from V and 6 bases from J, leaving 14 bases between.

The chain couples TRBV29-1 to TRBJ1-1; TRBD1 matches 8 bases. Germline trimming cut 6 bases from V and 4 bases from J; bases unmatched to any gene: 4. CDR1 is SQVTM and CDR2 is ANQGSEA in the germline V gene. CDR3 length equals 12 residues. The CDR3 nucleotides are TGCAGCGTAAGACAGGGGTCCACTGAAGCTTTCTTT. Protein product: CSVRQGSTEAFF.

The chain joins TRBV20-1 to TRBJ2-4; possibly TRBD1 or TRBD2 for D (6 bases each). The germline CDR1 and CDR2 sequences are DFQATT and SNEGSKA (reference sequence). The V end lost 7 bases, the J end lost 7 bases, and 20 bases lay between the germline ends. This CDR3 is 14 amino acids long. CDR3 sequence: CSGEGDTEGNIQYF. CDR3 bases: TGCAGTGGAGAGGGGGACACGGAGGGGAACATTCAGTACTTC.

This clonotype turned up a few times. This chain connects TRBV14 to TRBJ2-3; 8 bases map to TRBD2. V shed 0 bases and J 2 bases; nucleotides not matched to a gene: 7. This CDR3 comprises 17 residues. CDR1 SGHDN and CDR2 FVKESK come from the germline V gene. This CDR3 reads CASSQDELAVHTDTQYF. CDR3 nucleotides: TGTGCCAGCAGCCAAGATGAACTAGCGGTCCACACAGATACGCAGTATTTT.

This clonotype was detected only a few times. V usage is TRBV6-2 or TRBV6-3 and J usage is TRBJ2-5; D gene uncertain. Germline V gives CDR1 MNHEY, CDR2 SVGEGT. The CDR3 is made up of 14 amino acids. V lost 4 bases and J lost 1, with 10 bases in between. This chain's CDR3 is CASSWRHIQETQYF. CDR3 sequence (DNA): TGTGCCAGCAGTTGGCGGCACATCCAAGAGACCCAGTACTTC.

The chain employs TRBV27 and TRBJ2-1; TRBD1 agrees at 12 bases. V gave up 7 bases and J gave up 5 bases; unmatched junction bases: 15. Germline CDR1 is MNHEY and CDR2 is SMNVEV (reference sequence). The CDR3 is 18 residues long. CDR3 loop: CASKGTGGRMVWNNEQFF. CDR3 nucleotides: TGTGCCAGCAAAGGGACAGGGGGCAGAATGGTATGGAACAATGAGCAGTTCTTC.

This chain uses TRBV4-2 with TRBJ2-3, with D perhaps matching TRBD1 (6 bases). Germline V gene lookup returns CDR1 LGHNA and CDR2 YNFKEQ. CDR3 length: 14 amino acids. V lost 4 bases to trimming and J lost 2 bases, with 10 bases between them. DNA for the CDR3: TGTGCCAGCAGCCTAGACAGGACCACAGATACGCAGTATTTT. It is translated as CASSLDRTTDTQYF.

This chain joins TRBV27 and TRBJ2-7; 9 nucleotides align to TRBD2. The germline CDR1 and CDR2 sequences are MNHEY and SMNVEV (reference sequence). There are 16 residues in the CDR3. After removal of 2 bases from V and 2 bases from J, the junction contained 7 bases not matched to a gene. DNA of the CDR3: TGTGCCAGCAGTTTAAAGAAGCTAGCGGGAACCTACGAGCAGTACTTC. It encodes CASSLKKLAGTYEQYF.

CDR3 in DNA: TGTGCCAGGGGCCCCGGGACAGTCCCCCCCTACGAGCAGTACTTC. Its translation: CARGPGTVPPYEQYF. This rearrangement joins TRBV5-6 to TRBJ2-7; 7 positions match TRBD1. This CDR3 has 15 amino acids. Germline CDR1 and CDR2: SGHDT and YYEEEE. With 8 bases clipped from V and 2 bases from J, the junction kept 13 bases outside the gene matches. The variable domain in full, completed from reference TRBV5-6 and TRBJ2-7, reads DAGVTQSPTHLIKTRGQQVTLRCSPKSGHDTVSWYQQALGQGPQFIFQYYEEEERQRGNFPDRFSGHQFPNYSSELNVNALLLGDSALYLCARGPGTVPPYEQYFGPGTRLTVT.

The genes are TRBV3-1 and TRBJ2-5; D is possibly TRBD2 (6 bases). The V gene lost 4 bases and the J gene lost 1 base, with 10 bases spanning the gap. CDR3 length equals 14 residues. CDR1 is LGHDT, CDR2 YNNKEL, per germline (reference sequence). CDR3 sequence reads: CASSPWTIQETQYF. In DNA, the CDR3 is TGTGCCAGCAGCCCCTGGACTATCCAAGAGACCCAGTACTTC.

A few counts support this clonotype. The chain employs TRBV5-1 and TRBJ1-1; 7 nucleotides agree with TRBD1. The CDR3 is 15 amino acids. Germline CDR1 is SGHRS and CDR2 is YFSETQ. With 3 bases clipped from V and 0 bases from J, the junction kept 5 bases outside the gene matches. CDR3 DNA sequence: TGCGCCAGCAGCTCCTCGGGACAGTTGAACACTGAAGCTTTCTTT. Amino acid sequence: CASSSSGQLNTEAFF. The variable domain in full, with the rest retrieved from reference TRBV5-1 and TRBJ1-1, is KAGVTQTPRYLIKTRGQQVTLSCSPISGHRSVSWYQQTPGQGLQFLFEYFSETQRNKGNFPGRFSGRQFSNSRSEMNVSTLELGDSALYLCASSSSGQLNTEAFFGQGTRLTVV.

This clonotype was seen only a few times. The chain recombines TRBV20-1 with TRBJ1-1; D ambiguous. Trimming stripped 0 bases from V and 7 bases from J, with 6 bases between. The CDR3 spans 11 residues. Per germline, CDR1 DFQATT and CDR2 SNEGSKA (reference sequence). CDR3 region: CSARDVGEAFF. For the CDR3, the DNA is TGCAGTGCTAGAGATGTAGGTGAAGCTTTCTTT.

This clonotype showed up many times. As DNA, the CDR3 is TGTGCCAGCAGAGGACAGGGCGGTGGCTACACCTTC. It codes for CASRGQGGGYTF. The chain carries TRBV12-3 or TRBV12-4 and TRBJ1-2, with 8 bases fitting TRBD1. V lost 6 bases, J lost 7 bases, and 4 bases stayed unmatched. The CDR3 consists of 12 residues.

The chain uses TRBV6-6 and TRBJ2-7, with D unresolved. The CDR3 spans 12 residues. V lost 4 bases to trimming and J lost 8 bases, with 12 bases between them. CDR1 and CDR2 (germline): MNHNY, SVGAGI (reference sequence). The CDR3 spells CASSFWAGKQYF. DNA for the CDR3: TGTGCCAGCAGTTTTTGGGCCGGCAAGCAGTACTTC.

The sample holds a few counts of this clonotype. The chain combines TRBV25-1 with TRBJ1-2; TRBD1 is a possible D gene (5 bases). Trimming left V 3 bases short and J 4 bases short, with 12 bases between. This CDR3 spans 14 amino acids. CDR1 MGHDK and CDR2 SYGVNS come from the germline V gene. CDR3 in DNA: TGTGCCAGCAGTGAGTTGCACAGGTCCTATGGCTACACCTTC. It translates to CASSELHRSYGYTF.

The chain uses TRBV11-2 and TRBJ2-7, with unresolved D. There are 15 residues in the CDR3. From germline, CDR1 is SGHAT and CDR2 FQNNGV. Deletions cut 0 bases from V and 2 bases from J, with 11 bases between. The chain's CDR3 is CASSLEPANTYEQYF. For the CDR3, the DNA is TGTGCCAGCAGCTTAGAGCCCGCCAACACCTACGAGCAGTACTTC.

The J gene is TRBJ2-1, the V gene TRBV30, with D possibly TRBD1 on 6 matching bases. Looked up from germline, CDR1 is GTSNPN and CDR2 is SVGIG (reference sequence). The CDR3 runs to 13 residues. V lost 2 bases and J 7 bases, leaving 12 bases between the germline ends. CDR3 sequence: CAWSRQALNEQFF. The CDR3 DNA is TGTGCCTGGAGTCGACAGGCCTTAAATGAGCAGTTCTTC.

At least ten counts were recorded for this clonotype. V is TRBV25-1 and J is TRBJ2-3; perhaps TRBD1 as D (5 bases). Trimming shortened V by 8 bases and J by 6 bases, and 6 bases separated the two germline ends. This CDR3 region has 10 residues. Looked up from germline, CDR1 is MGHDK and CDR2 is SYGVNS. This chain's CDR3 is CASGADTQYF. In nucleotides, the CDR3 is TGTGCCAGCGGGGCGGATACGCAGTATTTT.

This clonotype has a handful of counts. The V call is TRBV12-3 or TRBV12-4, the J call TRBJ1-5; D is unclear. The CDR3 totals 12 residues. Trimming left V 2 bases short and J 7 bases short, with 6 bases between. CDR3 DNA: TGTGCCAGCAGTTTAAATAGGCAGCCCCAGCATTTT. It encodes CASSLNRQPQHF.

This clonotype was recorded at least ten times. The chain employs TRBV20-1 and TRBJ2-2; 7 nucleotides match TRBD1. V shed 0 bases and J 9 bases; nucleotides not matched to a gene: 10. The CDR3 has 15 residues. Germline CDR1 DFQATT, CDR2 SNEGSKA (reference sequence). CDR3 protein: CSARDARTGDRELFF. The CDR3 DNA follows: TGCAGTGCTAGAGATGCGAGGACAGGAGACAGGGAGCTGTTTTTT.

This clonotype was picked up a small number of times. The rearrangement uses TRBV5-6 and TRBJ2-7, with D possibly called TRBD1 or TRBD2 (6 bases each). CDR3 length equals 13 residues. Germline V CDR1 and CDR2: SGHDT, YYEEEE. Trimming left V 0 bases short and J 7 bases short, with 11 bases between. CDR3: CASSLGGAKEQYF. The CDR3 region has the DNA TGTGCCAGCAGCTTGGGGGGGGCCAAGGAGCAGTACTTC.

The chain recombines TRBV24-1 with TRBJ2-2, with D maybe TRBD1 (5 bases). The V gene's germline CDR1 is KGHDR and CDR2 SFDVKD. With 9 bases removed from V and 5 bases from J, the gap between germline ends came to 18 bases. The CDR3 is 15 amino acids. For the CDR3, the DNA is TGTGCCACCGGGTCCAAAGGGGAACAGACCGGGGAGCTGTTTTTT. It specifies CATGSKGEQTGELFF.